In this sample, the clone carrying this TCR beta chain turned up once. TCRdb keeps only in-frame clones here, not all; method: immunoSEQ multiplex PCR. The data show around 50,000 clones, approximately 93% seen once. The entry originates in a study of T cell changes during pregnancy in multiple sclerosis. The length of the CDR3 is 15 residues. Germline-derived CDR1 and CDR2 are MNHEY and SVGAGI. V was clipped by 4 bases and J by 6 bases; unmatched bases: 4. The chain uses TRBV6-5 and TRBJ2-1, with 12 bases that match TRBD2. Sample: CD4+ T cells from peripheral blood mononuclear cells, taken in the first trimester of pregnancy. This TCR came from a female donor with multiple sclerosis, enrolled in a pregnancy study. CDR3 protein: CASSFGLAGPNEQFF. CDR3 bases: TGTGCCAGCAGTTTCGGACTAGCGGGGCCCAATGAGCAGTTCTTC.